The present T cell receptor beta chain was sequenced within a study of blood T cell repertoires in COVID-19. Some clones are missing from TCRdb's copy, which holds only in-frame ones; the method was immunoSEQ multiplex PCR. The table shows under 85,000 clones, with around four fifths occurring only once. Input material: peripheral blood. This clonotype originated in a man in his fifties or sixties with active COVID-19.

The CDR3 bases are TGTGCCAGCTCATCAGGACAGGGGGCCTACGAGCAGTACTTC. Its translation: CASSSGQGAYEQYF. V usage is TRBV18 and J usage is TRBJ2-7, with 10 bases lining up with TRBD1. Germline CDR1 and CDR2: KGHSH and LQKENI. The CDR3 spans 14 residues. The ends lost 5 bases at V and 2 bases at J; junction bases unmatched: 3.